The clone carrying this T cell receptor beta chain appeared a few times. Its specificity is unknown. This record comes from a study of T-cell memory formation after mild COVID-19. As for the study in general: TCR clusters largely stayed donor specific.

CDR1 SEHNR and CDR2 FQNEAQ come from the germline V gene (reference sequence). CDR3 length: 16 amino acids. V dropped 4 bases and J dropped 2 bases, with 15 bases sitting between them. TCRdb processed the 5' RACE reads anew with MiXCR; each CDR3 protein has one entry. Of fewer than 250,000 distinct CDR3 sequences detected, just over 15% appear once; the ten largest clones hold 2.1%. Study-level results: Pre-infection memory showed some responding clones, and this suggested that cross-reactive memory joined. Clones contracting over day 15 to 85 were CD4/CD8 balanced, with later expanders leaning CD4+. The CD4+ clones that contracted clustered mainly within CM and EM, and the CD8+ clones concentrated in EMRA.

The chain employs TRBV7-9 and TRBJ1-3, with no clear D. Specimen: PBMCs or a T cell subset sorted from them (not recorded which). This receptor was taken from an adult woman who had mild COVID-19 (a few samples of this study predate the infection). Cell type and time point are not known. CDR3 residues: CASSWARGFTGNTIYF. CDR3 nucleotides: TGTGCCAGCAGCTGGGCTCGGGGATTTACTGGAAACACCATATATTTT.